The 14 T cell receptor beta chains below come from one sample, sequenced in a study of T cells in Graves' hyperthyroidism and ophthalmopathy. TCR beta CDR3 sequences were amplified from RNA transcripts. First-round RT-PCR targeting the TCR CDR3 was performed with the HTBI primer set. A single record per CDR3 protein comes from TCRdb applying MiXCR to the multiplex PCR reads. The repertoire has around 620,000 distinct CDR3 sequences, 14% of them found once; the top ten carry 6.5% to 9%. Sequenced input: blood. These receptors came from a woman between 18 and 29 years old with Graves' ophthalmopathy.

In its sample, this clonotype was seen many times. The rearrangement links TRBV12-3 or TRBV12-4 to TRBJ2-1, with 9 positions matching TRBD2. This CDR3 region has 15 residues. J was trimmed by 14 bases and V by 5 bases; bases with no gene match: 16. As DNA, the CDR3 is TGTGCCAGCAGTCTAAGAGAAGCGCGGGAGGGCCATAAGTTCTTC. Its translation is CASSLREAREGHKFF.

The chain carries TRBV4-3 and TRBJ2-7; D may be TRBD1 (5 bases). CDR1 is LGHNA and CDR2 is YSLEER in the germline V gene. With 0 bases removed from V and 5 bases from J, the gap between germline ends came to 17 bases. This CDR3 region has 16 residues. CDR3 sequence: CASSQDFQGLIHEQYF. The CDR3 DNA is TGCGCCAGCAGCCAAGACTTCCAGGGCTTGATCCACGAGCAGTACTTC.

This clonotype was recorded a few times. A read error is likely, as this CDR3 ends without the conserved phenylalanine or tryptophan. The chain recombines TRBV12-3 or TRBV12-4 with TRBJ1-1; tentatively, D is TRBD1 (5 bases). Trimming shortened V by 6 bases and J by 4 bases, and 12 bases separated the two germline ends. The CDR3 has 13 residues. CDR3 sequence reads: CASSLMGLTEAFL. The CDR3 nucleotides read TGTGCCAGCAGCCTCATGGGGCTCACTGAAGCTTTCCTT.

This clonotype was seen a few times. The chain couples TRBV20-1 to TRBJ1-1; TRBD1 matches at 11 bases. Germline lookup yields CDR1 DFQATT and CDR2 SNEGSKA (reference sequence). The V gene end was trimmed by 6 bases and the J gene end by 14 bases; junction bases not matched to a gene: 11. The CDR3 contains 12 residues. CDR3 region: CSAKGQGGFGFF. Here the CDR3 DNA reads TGCAGTGCGAAGGGACAGGGGGGTTTCGGGTTCTTT.

This clonotype has just a few counts. The chain links TRBV28 to TRBJ1-2; maybe TRBD1 (6 bases). CDR3 length: 15 amino acids. Germline CDR1 is MDHEN and CDR2 is SYDVKM. Trimming stripped 3 bases from V and 3 bases from J, with 14 bases between. This CDR3 reads CASSFPRGYHYGYTF. CDR3 bases: TGTGCCAGCAGTTTTCCCAGGGGTTACCACTATGGCTACACCTTC.

This clonotype has at least ten counts. V usage is TRBV6-1 and J usage is TRBJ2-7; perhaps TRBD2 as D (6 bases). CDR1 MNHNS and CDR2 SASEGT come from the germline V gene. The ends were cut back, 8 bases at V and 2 bases at J, with 13 bases in the middle. The CDR3 contains 13 residues. Here the CDR3 reads CASYGTPAYEQYF. As DNA, the CDR3 is TGTGCCAGCTATGGGACTCCTGCCTACGAGCAGTACTTC.

This clonotype was seen ten or more times. This chain connects TRBV5-1 to TRBJ2-1; D gene uncertain. With 2 bases removed from V and 4 bases from J, the gap between germline ends came to 13 bases. This CDR3 is built from 15 residues. CDR1 SGHRS and CDR2 YFSETQ come from the germline V gene. CDR3: CASSFDIAQYNEQFF. DNA of the CDR3: TGCGCCAGCAGCTTCGATATAGCCCAATACAATGAGCAGTTCTTC.

This clonotype appeared many times. V is TRBV12-3 or TRBV12-4 and J is TRBJ2-3, with D tentatively TRBD1 (6 bases). CDR3 length: 12 amino acids. The ends were cut back, 2 bases at V and 10 bases at J, with 10 bases in the middle. In DNA, the CDR3 is TGTGCCAGCAGTTTACAGGGGTTGGCGCAGTATTTT. Amino acids: CASSLQGLAQYF.

CDR3 amino acids: CASSSGGQGFYGYTF. DNA for the CDR3: TGTGCCAGCAGTTCAGGGGGACAGGGCTTCTATGGCTACACCTTC. This chain connects TRBV27 to TRBJ1-2, with TRBD1 identical over 9 bases. The junction had 7 bases not matched to a gene; V was cut back by 4 bases and J by 4 bases. Germline assignment: CDR1 MNHEY and CDR2 SMNVEV (reference sequence). CDR3 length equals 15 residues.

This clonotype was seen a few times. DNA for the CDR3: TGTGCCACTAAAAAACAGAATAGCAATCAGCCCCAGCATTTT. Its translation is CATKKQNSNQPQHF. The V and J genes are TRBV10-3 and TRBJ1-5; no reliable D call. The CDR3 consists of 14 residues. V shed 10 bases and J shed 0 bases, with 13 bases lying between them. Per the germline V gene, CDR1 is ENHRY and CDR2 is SYGVKD.

This clonotype was counted once. J is TRBJ2-1 and V is TRBV7-9; TRBD2 agrees at 7 bases. The V gene's germline CDR1 is SEHNR and CDR2 FQNEAQ (reference sequence). V shed 4 bases, J shed 5 bases, and the junction held 5 bases outside the gene matches. The CDR3 has 14 amino acids. CDR3 in DNA: TGTGCCAGCAGCTCCGCTAGCGGAGACAATGAGCAGTTCTTC. Its translation is CASSSASGDNEQFF.

This clonotype was seen a handful of times. This chain joins TRBV7-9 and TRBJ2-1; the D is unclear. CDR1 SEHNR and CDR2 FQNEAQ come from the germline V gene (reference sequence). Trimming left V 1 base short and J 8 bases short, with 6 bases between. This CDR3 has 12 residues. The CDR3 reads CASSLGTDEQFF. Written as DNA, the CDR3 is TGTGCCAGCAGCTTAGGAACGGATGAGCAGTTCTTC.

Worth noting for this clonotype: This sequence may be a read error, since a much larger clone differs from it by one base. In nucleotides, the CDR3 is TGTGCCTGCAGTCCGGACGAAAGCTCTGGAAACACCATATATTTT. This codes for CACSPDESSGNTIYF. The chain links TRBV6-2 or TRBV6-3 to TRBJ1-3; no clear D gene. In germline, CDR1 is MNHEY, CDR2 SVGEGT. The CDR3 spans 15 residues.

This chain uses TRBV27 with TRBJ2-1; perhaps TRBD2 as D (5 bases). The V gene lost 4 bases and the J gene lost 9 bases, with 13 bases spanning the gap. The V gene's germline CDR1 is MNHEY and CDR2 SMNVEV (reference sequence). The CDR3 length is 13 residues. The CDR3 bases are TGTGCCAGCAGTTGGTCGAGCGCGGGTGAGCAGTTCTTC. Amino acid sequence: CASSWSSAGEQFF.